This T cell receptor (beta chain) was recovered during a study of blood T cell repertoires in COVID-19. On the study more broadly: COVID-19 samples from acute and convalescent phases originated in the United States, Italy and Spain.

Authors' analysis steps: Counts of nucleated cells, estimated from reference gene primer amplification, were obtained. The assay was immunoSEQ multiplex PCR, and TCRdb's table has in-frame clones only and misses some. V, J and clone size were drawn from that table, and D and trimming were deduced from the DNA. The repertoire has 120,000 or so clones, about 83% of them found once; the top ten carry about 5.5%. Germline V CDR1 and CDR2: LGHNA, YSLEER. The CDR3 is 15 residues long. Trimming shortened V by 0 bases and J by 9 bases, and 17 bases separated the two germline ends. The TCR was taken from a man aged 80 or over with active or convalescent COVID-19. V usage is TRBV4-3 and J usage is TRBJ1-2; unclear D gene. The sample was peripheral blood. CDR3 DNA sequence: TGCGCCAGCAGCCAAGACGGAGGCGGAGGCGGGTGCTACACCTTC. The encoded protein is CASSQDGGGGGCYTF.